This TCR beta chain was recovered during a study of siplizumab effects on memory and regulatory T cells. The data were produced by immunoSEQ multiplex PCR, yet TCRdb's version contains in-frame clones alone and is incomplete. The sample lists about 100,000 clones; about nine tenths were seen once. This clone was seen once. Germline loops: CDR1 SGHDT, CDR2 YYEEEE. V lost 0 bases, J lost 5 bases, and 9 bases lay in between. This CDR3 has 14 residues. V usage is TRBV5-6 and J usage is TRBJ2-1; D may be TRBD1 or TRBD2 (5 bases each). The TCR originated in a human donor in good health. Specimen: non-Treg CD4+ T cells sorted from blood. CDR3: CASSLGPGHNEQFF. CDR3 in DNA: TGTGCCAGCAGCTTGGGGCCGGGACACAATGAGCAGTTCTTC.